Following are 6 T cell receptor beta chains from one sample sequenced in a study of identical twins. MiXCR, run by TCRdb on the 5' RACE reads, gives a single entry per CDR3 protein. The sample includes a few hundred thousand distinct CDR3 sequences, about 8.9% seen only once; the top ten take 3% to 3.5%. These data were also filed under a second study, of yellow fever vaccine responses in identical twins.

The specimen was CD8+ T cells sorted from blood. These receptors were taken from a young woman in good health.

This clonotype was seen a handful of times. Here the CDR3 DNA reads TGTGCCAGCAGCTTAGGCCGGGACTTAACTTACACAGATACGCAGTATTTT. It specifies CASSLGRDLTYTDTQYF. This chain uses TRBV7-3 with TRBJ2-3, with D possibly being TRBD2 (6 bases). V gave up 2 bases and J gave up 2 bases, with 17 bases separating them. The germline V gene encodes CDR1 SGHTA and CDR2 FQGTGA. The CDR3 has 17 amino acids. The whole variable domain, filled in from reference TRBV7-3 and TRBJ2-3, reads GAGVSQTPSNKVTEKGKYVELRCDPISGHTALYWYRQSLGQGPEFLIYFQGTGAADDSGLPNDRFFAVRPEGSVSTLKIQRTERGDSAVYLCASSLGRDLTYTDTQYFGPGTRLTVL.

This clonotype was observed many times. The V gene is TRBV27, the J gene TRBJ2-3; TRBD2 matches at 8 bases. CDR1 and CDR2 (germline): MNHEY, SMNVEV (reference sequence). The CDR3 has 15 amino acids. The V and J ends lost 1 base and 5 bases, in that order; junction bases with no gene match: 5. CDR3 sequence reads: CASSLFAGGGDTQYF. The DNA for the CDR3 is TGTGCCAGCAGTTTATTTGCGGGGGGCGGAGATACGCAGTATTTT.

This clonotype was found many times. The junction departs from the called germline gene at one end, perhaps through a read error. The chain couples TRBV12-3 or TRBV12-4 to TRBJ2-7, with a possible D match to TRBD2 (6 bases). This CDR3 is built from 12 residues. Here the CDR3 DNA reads TGTGCCTGCAGCGGGCCCGAGTACGAGCAGTACTTC. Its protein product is CACSGPEYEQYF.

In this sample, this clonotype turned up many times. The CDR3 nucleotides are TGTGCCAGCTCACCACCTCGTATGGTGGGCTACGAGCAGTACTTC. It translates to CASSPPRMVGYEQYF. The rearrangement joins TRBV18 to TRBJ2-7; D unclear. V lost 0 bases and J lost 3, with 12 bases in between. The CDR3 covers 15 residues. Germline CDR1 reads KGHSH; CDR2 reads LQKENI.

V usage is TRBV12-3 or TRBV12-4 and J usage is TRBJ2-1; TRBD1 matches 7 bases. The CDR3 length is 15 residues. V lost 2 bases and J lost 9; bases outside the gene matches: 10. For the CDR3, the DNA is TGTGCCAGCAGTTTAAGGACAGGCTCGGGATTTGAGCAGTTCTTC. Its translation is CASSLRTGSGFEQFF.

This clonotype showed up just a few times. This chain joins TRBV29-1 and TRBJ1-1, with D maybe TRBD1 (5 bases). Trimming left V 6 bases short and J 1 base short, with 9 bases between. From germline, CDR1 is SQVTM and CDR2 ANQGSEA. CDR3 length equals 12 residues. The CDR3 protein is CSVAGRNTEAFF. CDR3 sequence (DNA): TGCAGCGTGGCAGGGCGGAACACTGAAGCTTTCTTT.